The 16 T cell receptor beta chains listed next were all sequenced from one sample in a study of siplizumab effects on memory and regulatory T cells. TCRdb keeps only in-frame clones here, not all; method: immunoSEQ multiplex PCR. The data show approximately 75,000 clones, 93% seen once. Source material: CD8+ T cells sorted from blood. The receptors were sampled from a human donor in good health.

This chain joins TRBV7-2 and TRBJ2-7; a possible D gene is TRBD2 (6 bases). Germline assignment: CDR1 SGHTA and CDR2 FQGNSA. The length of the CDR3 is 13 residues. Trimming shortened V by 8 bases and J by 3 bases, and 14 bases separated the two germline ends. CDR3 sequence: CASCWGLGYEQYF. In DNA form, the CDR3 reads TGTGCCAGCTGCTGGGGACTTGGCTACGAGCAGTACTTC.

V and J are TRBV6-1 and TRBJ2-7; a possible D gene is TRBD2 (5 bases). CDR3 length: 16 residues. V was clipped by 3 bases and J by 3 bases, with 18 bases between them. Germline CDR1 MNHNS, CDR2 SASEGT. CDR3 nucleotide sequence: TGTGCCAGCAGTGAGGAGGACGCGAGAACTTACTACGAGCAGTACTTC. This sequence encodes CASSEEDARTYYEQYF.

The V call is TRBV6-5, the J call TRBJ1-2; no firm D call. Deletions cut 4 bases from V and 2 bases from J, with 11 bases between. The CDR3 is 14 residues long. CDR1 MNHEY and CDR2 SVGAGI come from the germline V gene. The CDR3 protein is CASSSWARNYGYTF. DNA for the CDR3: TGTGCCAGCAGTTCTTGGGCGAGGAACTATGGCTACACCTTC.

The V gene is TRBV7-3, the J gene TRBJ1-1, with TRBD1 as a possible D gene (6 bases). Trimming left V 6 bases short and J 7 bases short, with 12 bases between. Germline CDR1 reads SGHTA; CDR2 reads FQGTGA. The CDR3 is 12 amino acids. The CDR3 DNA follows: TGTGCCAGCAGTTCCTCGACAGGTGAAGCTTTCTTT. Translated: CASSSSTGEAFF.

The gene calls are TRBV5-1 and TRBJ1-1; D gene unclear. Germline V gives CDR1 SGHRS, CDR2 YFSETQ. Trimming pared 0 bases from V and 1 base from J, leaving 4 bases between. CDR3 length: 13 amino acids. Here the CDR3 DNA reads TGCGCCAGCAGCTTGGCCCCGAACACTGAAGCTTTCTTT. Protein: CASSLAPNTEAFF.

The count of this clone is one. The chain carries TRBV6-5 and TRBJ2-7; D is ambiguous. The CDR3 is 13 residues long. Trimming removed 2 bases from V and 5 bases from J, with 10 bases in between. CDR1 is MNHEY and CDR2 is SVGAGI in the germline V gene. CDR3 DNA: TGTGCCAGCAGTTACCACGACCGAGACGAGCAGTACTTC. Residues: CASSYHDRDEQYF.

The J gene is TRBJ2-1, the V gene TRBV6-1; 8 nucleotides align to TRBD2. CDR1 is MNHNS and CDR2 is SASEGT in the germline V gene. The CDR3 runs 15 residues. Losses at the gene ends were 3 bases for V and 2 bases for J; bases not matched to a gene: 3. The CDR3 region is CASSEGGGPYNEQFF. CDR3 nucleotides: TGTGCCAGCAGTGAGGGCGGGGGGCCCTACAATGAGCAGTTCTTC.

This chain uses TRBV2 with TRBJ2-2; weak D call: TRBD2 (5 bases). Germline V gives CDR1 SNHLY, CDR2 FYNNEI. With 4 bases removed from V and 6 bases from J, the gap between germline ends came to 12 bases. This CDR3 contains 14 residues. CDR3 loop: CASSAALGAGELFF. DNA for the CDR3: TGTGCCAGCAGTGCCGCACTAGGAGCCGGGGAGCTGTTTTTT.

The J gene is TRBJ1-1, the V gene TRBV29-1; possible D gene TRBD1, 5 bases. Trimming took 3 bases from V and 10 from J, leaving 12 bases between them. The CDR3 extends over 11 amino acids. From germline, CDR1 is SQVTM and CDR2 ANQGSEA. The CDR3 nucleotides are TGCAGCGTTGAGGCAGGGACCTTAGCTTTCTTT. Amino acid sequence: CSVEAGTLAFF.

The chain is built from TRBV5-1 and TRBJ2-3; a weak D match, TRBD1 (5 bases). Germline V gives CDR1 SGHRS, CDR2 YFSETQ. With 3 bases removed from V and 2 bases from J, the gap between germline ends came to 13 bases. The CDR3 is 15 amino acids. DNA for the CDR3: TGCGCCAGCAGCTCCTCTCCTGGGGCCACAGATACGCAGTATTTT. Translated: CASSSSPGATDTQYF.

The V and J genes are TRBV9 and TRBJ2-5; D might be TRBD2 (5 bases). Trimming shortened V by 3 bases and J by 1 base, and 7 bases separated the two germline ends. CDR3 length: 13 residues. CDR1 is SGDLS, CDR2 YYNGEE, per germline. The CDR3 protein is CASSGSGQETQYF. CDR3 in DNA: TGTGCCAGCAGCGGCAGCGGCCAAGAGACCCAGTACTTC.

The chain is built from TRBV2 and TRBJ2-3, with TRBD1 as a possible D gene (6 bases). With 1 base removed from V and 2 bases from J, the gap between germline ends came to 7 bases. The CDR3 has 14 amino acids. Looked up from germline, CDR1 is SNHLY and CDR2 is FYNNEI. CDR3 sequence (DNA): TGTGCCAGCAGTGAAGAGGGGGTCACAGATACGCAGTATTTT. Its translation: CASSEEGVTDTQYF.

The chain joins TRBV9 to TRBJ2-3; D unclear. The CDR3 is 13 amino acids. CDR1 is SGDLS and CDR2 is YYNGEE in the germline V gene. Deletions cut 3 bases from V and 4 bases from J, with 9 bases between. The DNA for the CDR3 is TGTGCCAGCAGCGACCCTGATTCAGATACGCAGTATTTT. The encoded protein is CASSDPDSDTQYF.

The rearrangement joins TRBV27 to TRBJ2-7, with TRBD1 matching 7 bases. V lost 5 bases and J lost 6; bases outside the gene matches: 7. The germline V gene encodes CDR1 MNHEY and CDR2 SMNVEV (reference sequence). The CDR3 has 13 residues. Here the CDR3 DNA reads TGTGCCAGCAGTGTCACCTGGACAGGCGAGCAGTACTTC. Translating gives CASSVTWTGEQYF.

The chain couples TRBV7-3 to TRBJ2-3; no clear D. Per germline, CDR1 SGHTA and CDR2 FQGTGA. Trimming pared 7 bases from V and 0 bases from J, leaving 14 bases between. CDR3 length equals 15 residues. The CDR3 loop is CASKVLPVSTDTQYF. CDR3 coding DNA: TGTGCCAGCAAGGTCCTACCCGTTAGCACAGATACGCAGTATTTT.

Written as DNA, the CDR3 is TGTGCCAGCAGGGTGGGACTAGGTGTAGGCGAGCAGTTCTTC. Translated, it gives CASRVGLGVGEQFF. V and J are TRBV28 and TRBJ2-1, with TRBD2 identical over 8 bases. The CDR3 runs to 14 residues. CDR1 and CDR2 from the germline V gene are MDHEN and SYDVKM. The V and J ends lost 6 bases and 10 bases, in that order; junction bases with no gene match: 11. Full variable domain (outside the CDR3, taken from reference TRBV28 and TRBJ2-1): DVKVTQSSRYLVKRTGEKVFLECVQDMDHENMFWYRQDPGLGLRLIYFSYDVKMKEKGDIPEGYSVSREKKERFSLILESASTNQTSMYLCASRVGLGVGEQFFGPGTRLTVL.